This T cell receptor beta chain originates from a study of OX40 agonist ivuxolimab in advanced cancers. The CDR3 is made up of 15 amino acids. Germline CDR1 reads SGHAT; CDR2 reads FQNNGV. V lost 2 bases, J lost 6 bases, and 3 bases stayed unmatched. Clones were sequenced by immunoSEQ multiplex PCR, and TCRdb holds only the in-frame ones, with some missing. This sample has tens of thousands of clones, with more than 65% found just once. This material consisted of CD4+ or CD8+ T cells sorted from blood, taken in a trial of the OX40 agonist ivuxolimab. This sequence originates from an adult with an advanced solid tumor such as melanoma, head and neck, liver or kidney cancer. This chain connects TRBV11-2 to TRBJ1-4; 10 bases match TRBD1. DNA for the CDR3: TGTGCCAGCAGCTTAAGGACAGGGGGGTATGAAAAACTGTTTTTT. It codes for CASSLRTGGYEKLFF.